This T cell receptor (beta chain) was retrieved from a study of PD-1 blockade in classical Hodgkin lymphoma. Time point: cycle 4 day 1 (C4D1), after five to seven weeks of nivolumab. Every patient was affected by relapse after autologous stem cell transplantation, while exposure to brentuximab vedotin was not uniform. General observations from the study: In newly diagnosed patients, baseline TCR diversity was reportedly below that of healthy donors.

In germline, CDR1 is MNHEY, CDR2 SMNVEV (reference sequence). Trimming shortened V by 11 bases and J by 9 bases, and 10 bases separated the two germline ends. The CDR3 length is 10 residues. On this clone itself: No antigen is known for it.

Sequencing used immunoSEQ multiplex PCR; TCRdb keeps in-frame clones, though not all of them. The table has about 50,000 clones, around 91% seen once. The sequencing used peripheral blood mononuclear cells (PBMCs), collected before the fourth cycle of nivolumab. The source of this sequence is a human donor with classical Hodgkin lymphoma. V usage is TRBV27 and J usage is TRBJ2-2, with D possibly TRBD2 on 5 matching bases. The CDR3 reads CAVLGRELFF. The CDR3 bases are TGTGCCGTACTCGGGAGGGAGCTGTTTTTT.